This T cell receptor (beta chain) is from a study of blood T cells in healthy people across ages. The junction had 9 bases not matched to a gene; V was cut back by 2 bases and J by 8 bases. CDR1 and CDR2 from the germline V gene are SGHTA and FQGNSA. The CDR3 runs 16 residues. For the second PCR, which ran for about 6 to 11 cycles, a sample-barcoded 5' primer and a J-beta primer mix were used. TCRdb itself ran the 5' RACE reads through MiXCR, one entry per CDR3 protein. The data hold over a million distinct CDR3 sequences, with under 55% observed a single time. Only a few counts were recorded for this clonotype. Its antigen is currently unknown. Study findings and constraints: Strong correlation existed between TCR beta diversity and naive T cell percentage.

The source of this sequence is a woman aged 18-35 years in good health. Sequencing was carried out using blood. The chain uses TRBV7-2 and TRBJ2-1, with 10 bases aligning to TRBD2. This CDR3 reads CASSLSGLARLDEQFF. In nucleotides, the CDR3 is TGTGCCAGCAGCTTATCGGGACTAGCGAGGTTGGATGAGCAGTTCTTC. Combining the CDR3 with reference TRBV7-2 and TRBJ2-1 gives the whole variable domain GAGVSQSPSNKVTEKGKDVELRCDPISGHTALYWYRQSLGQGLEFLIYFQGNSAPDKSGLPSDRFSAERTGGSVSTLTIQRTQQEDSAVYLCASSLSGLARLDEQFFGPGTRLTVL.